This is a list of T cell receptor beta chains from one sample in a study of blood T cell repertoires in COVID-19. Sequencing was performed with immunoSEQ multiplex PCR; in TCRdb, only in-frame clones are kept and a portion is missing. The table lists approximately 90,000 clones, roughly 87% of them singletons, with approximately 3.9% in the top ten. Sequenced input: peripheral blood. These receptors all come from a man in his 60s with acute or convalescent COVID-19. CDR3s include the opening cysteine and the closing phenylalanine or tryptophan. The D gene is left open where the match is weak. Rows may omit the clone size; those that give it use once, few, many or a size class.

j_call cdr3_length clone_size v_call d_call cdr3_aa cdr3_nt
TRBJ2-3 15 - TRBV7-2 TRBD2 CASSALSGATDTQYF TGTGCCAGCAGCGCCCTTAGCGGGGCCACAGATACGCAGTATTTT
TRBJ2-3 14 - TRBV6-2/TRBV6-3 TRBD2 CASSKLAGEDTQYF TGTGCCAGCAGTAAACTAGCGGGGGAGGATACGCAGTATTTT
TRBJ1-6 14 few TRBV6-5 - CASSYSYREKPLHF TGTGCCAGCAGTTACTCATACAGGGAAAAGCCCCTCCACTTT
TRBJ2-1 19 - TRBV27 TRBD2 CASSPPPGLAGKRFGEQFF TGTGCCAGCAGTCCACCTCCGGGACTAGCGGGAAAGAGGTTTGGTGAGCAGTTCTTC
TRBJ1-3 14 - TRBV9 TRBD1 CASSPLTGANTIYF TGTGCCAGCAGCCCTCTGACAGGGGCAAACACCATATATTTT
TRBJ1-1 16 - TRBV21-1 - CASSRPGTGMNTEAFF TGTGCCAGCAGCAGGCCCGGGACAGGTATGAACACTGAAGCTTTCTTT
TRBJ2-1 15 - TRBV19 TRBD2 CASSIQASGKVEQFF TGTGCCAGTAGTATTCAGGCTAGCGGGAAGGTTGAGCAGTTCTTC
TRBJ1-1 15 - TRBV5-1 TRBD1 CASSLAGQGDTEAFF TGCGCCAGCAGCTTGGCTGGACAGGGGGACACTGAAGCTTTCTTT
TRBJ1-6 15 - TRBV9 TRBD1 CASSVAGQDNSPLHF TGTGCCAGCAGCGTGGCAGGACAGGATAATTCACCCCTCCACTTT
TRBJ2-1 18 medium-sized TRBV5-1 - CASSLALTGRPPYNEQFF TGCGCCAGCAGCTTGGCCCTTACAGGGAGACCGCCTTACAATGAGCAGTTCTTC
TRBJ1-5 17 - TRBV11-2 TRBD1 CASSGTGTGYSNQPQHF TGTGCCAGCAGCGGAACCGGGACAGGCTATAGCAATCAGCCCCAGCATTTT
TRBJ2-7 15 - TRBV3-1/TRBV3-2 - CASSQVAGAPAEQYF TGTGCCAGCAGCCAAGTGGCAGGGGCCCCGGCCGAGCAGTACTTC
TRBJ1-6 13 - TRBV7-8 - CASSSSEHSPLHF TGTGCCAGCAGCTCCTCGGAGCATTCACCCCTCCACTTT
TRBJ1-6 16 - TRBV7-6 TRBD1 CASSRAAAGGVSPLHF TGTGCCAGCAGCCGAGCCGCGGCAGGGGGCGTTTCACCCCTCCACTTT
TRBJ2-1 12 once TRBV3-1/TRBV3-2 - CASSQARNEQFF TGTGCCAGCAGCCAAGCCCGTAATGAGCAGTTCTTC
TRBJ1-1 13 - TRBV7-3 - CASSYRVNTEAFF TGTGCCAGCAGTTACAGGGTAAACACTGAAGCTTTCTTT
TRBJ1-2 15 few TRBV4-1 TRBD1 CASSLGTGVQYGYTF TGCGCCAGCTCCCTTGGGACAGGGGTTCAATATGGCTACACCTTC
TRBJ1-6 15 - TRBV6-5 - CASSVGSGNNSPLHF TGTGCCAGCTCCGTGGGGAGTGGTAATAATTCACCCCTCCACTTT
TRBJ2-3 15 - TRBV7-2 TRBD1 CASSLSGTGGDTQYF TGTGCCAGCAGCTTATCCGGGACAGGTGGAGATACGCAGTATTTT
TRBJ2-7 14 - TRBV6-5 - CASKLGANAYEQYF TGTGCCAGCAAGCTTGGGGCCAACGCCTACGAGCAGTACTTC
TRBJ1-1 13 once TRBV29-1 - CSACQAMNTEAFF TGCAGCGCGTGCCAGGCTATGAACACTGAAGCTTTCTTT
TRBJ1-4 17 few TRBV7-9 - CASSSGLGGPTNEKLFF TGTGCCAGCAGCTCCGGTCTGGGGGGGCCAACTAATGAAAAACTGTTTTTT
TRBJ2-1 19 - TRBV19 TRBD2 CASSPRGTSGALSHNEQFF TGTGCCAGTAGCCCGAGGGGGACTAGCGGGGCCCTTTCTCACAATGAGCAGTTCTTC
TRBJ2-2 16 - TRBV18 - CASSLKTDPNTGELFF TGTGCCAGCTCACTCAAGACAGATCCGAACACCGGGGAGCTGTTTTTT
TRBJ2-3 15 few TRBV19 TRBD2 CASTRSTGGLDTQYF TGTGCCAGTACCAGGTCGACGGGGGGGCTGGATACGCAGTATTTT
TRBJ2-4 15 - TRBV5-4 - CASSLKAGAKNIQYF TGTGCCAGCAGCTTGAAGGCGGGAGCCAAAAACATTCAGTACTTC
TRBJ1-1 13 - TRBV2 TRBD1 CASRLTGPTEAFF TGTGCCAGCAGGTTGACAGGGCCCACTGAAGCTTTCTTT
TRBJ2-1 16 - TRBV5-1 TRBD1 CASSHPDRVWGNEQFF TGCGCCAGCAGTCACCCCGACAGGGTTTGGGGCAATGAGCAGTTCTTC
TRBJ1-1 15 - TRBV5-6 TRBD1 CASSRRRTGNTEAFF TGTGCCAGCAGCCGCCGGAGGACAGGGAACACTGAAGCTTTCTTT
TRBJ1-5 14 - TRBV18 TRBD1 CASSPVRGEQPQHF TGTGCCAGCTCACCAGTCAGGGGGGAGCAGCCCCAGCATTTT